These T cell receptor beta chains were read from a single sample in a study of response to subunit inactivated influenza vaccine. MiXCR was run by TCRdb on the RT-PCR reads, yielding one entry per CDR3 protein. The profile covers hundreds of thousands of distinct CDR3 sequences, with about 15% appearing a single time and roughly 10% taken by the ten largest. The sample here was PBMCs from blood, taken 12 days after vaccination. The receptors were sampled from a man in his fifties who received an inactivated influenza vaccine. CDR3s include the opening cysteine and the closing phenylalanine or tryptophan. D genes are given only for firm matches. Expanded clones get a size class; other rows say once, few or many, or leave the size out.

TRBJ2-7 | TRBV12-3/TRBV12-4 | . | many | CASRLNDGTYEQYF | TGTGCCAGCAGGCTCAATGACGGTACCTACGAGCAGTACTTC
TRBJ1-4 | TRBV20-1 | . | . | CSAMGLAATNEKLFF | TGCAGTGCCATGGGCTTGGCGGCTACTAATGAAAAACTGTTTTTT
TRBJ1-6 | TRBV5-1 | . | few | CASRPFLGRGNSPLHF | TGCGCCAGCAGGCCCTTCCTAGGGCGGGGAAATTCACCCCTCCACTTT
TRBJ2-1 | TRBV7-2 | TRBD2 | few | CASSLARLAGVGSEFF | TGTGCCAGCAGCTTAGCGAGACTAGCGGGAGTGGGTTCGGAGTTCTTC
TRBJ2-3 | TRBV20-1 | TRBD2 | few | CSATLSTSGPTDTQYF | TGCAGTGCTACTCTTAGCACTAGCGGTCCCACAGATACGCAGTATTTT
TRBJ1-5 | TRBV19 | . | . | CASRPRGGYSNQPQHF | TGTGCCAGTAGACCTCGAGGGGGGTATAGCAATCAGCCCCAGCATTTT
TRBJ2-5 | TRBV7-9 | . | . | CASSANLFGLQETQYF | TGTGCCAGCAGCGCAAATCTCTTCGGACTCCAAGAGACCCAGTACTTC
TRBJ2-1 | TRBV29-1 | TRBD2 | few | CSVDGRPAGGPGNEQFF | TGCAGCGTTGACGGGAGGCCAGCGGGAGGGCCTGGCAATGAGCAGTTCTTC
TRBJ1-6 | TRBV27 | . | . | CASSLWNSPLHF | TGTGCCAGCAGTTTATGGAATTCACCCCTCCACTTT
TRBJ2-7 | TRBV4-3 | . | few | CASSQELTLGDYEQYF | TGCGCCAGCAGCCAAGAATTGACCCTGGGGGACTACGAGCAGTACTTC
TRBJ2-3 | TRBV3-1 | TRBD2 | . | CASSHGEGTQYF | TGTGCCAGCAGCCACGGGGAGGGGACGCAGTATTTT
TRBJ2-1 | TRBV7-8 | TRBD1 | . | CASSLDRERSDEQFF | TGTGCCAGCAGCCTCGACAGGGAGAGGAGCGATGAGCAGTTCTTC
TRBJ1-4 | TRBV7-8 | . | . | CASSLEHPRQEKLFF | TGTGCCAGCAGCTTAGAGCACCCTCGACAGGAAAAACTGTTTTTT
TRBJ2-1 | TRBV27 | TRBD2 | . | CASSRSGGMEQFF | TGTGCCAGCAGTCGTAGCGGGGGGATGGAGCAGTTCTTC
TRBJ1-1 | TRBV3-1 | . | . | CASSQVSYTEAFF | TGTGCCAGCAGCCAAGTTTCTTACACTGAAGCTTTCTTT
TRBJ2-7 | TRBV9 | TRBD1 | . | CASSPYQGAGYEQYF | TGTGCCAGCAGCCCCTACCAGGGGGCCGGTTACGAGCAGTACTTC